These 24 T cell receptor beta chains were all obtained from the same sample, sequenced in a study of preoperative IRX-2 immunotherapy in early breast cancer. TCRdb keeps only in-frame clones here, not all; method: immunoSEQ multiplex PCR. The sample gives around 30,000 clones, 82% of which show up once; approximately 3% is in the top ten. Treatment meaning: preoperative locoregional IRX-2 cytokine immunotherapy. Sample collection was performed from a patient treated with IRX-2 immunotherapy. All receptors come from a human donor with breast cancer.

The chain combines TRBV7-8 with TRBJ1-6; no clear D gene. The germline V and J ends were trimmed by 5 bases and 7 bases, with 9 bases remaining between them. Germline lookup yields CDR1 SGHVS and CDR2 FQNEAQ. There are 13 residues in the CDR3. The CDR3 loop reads CASSPRRNSPLHF. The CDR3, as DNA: TGTGCCAGCAGCCCTCGCAGGAATTCACCCCTCCACTTT.

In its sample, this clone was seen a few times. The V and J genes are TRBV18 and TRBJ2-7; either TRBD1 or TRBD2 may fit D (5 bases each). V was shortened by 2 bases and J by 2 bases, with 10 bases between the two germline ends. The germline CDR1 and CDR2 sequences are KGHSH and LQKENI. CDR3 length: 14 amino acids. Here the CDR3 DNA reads TGTGCCAGCTCACCAAGGGACCAGACCTACGAGCAGTACTTC. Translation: CASSPRDQTYEQYF.

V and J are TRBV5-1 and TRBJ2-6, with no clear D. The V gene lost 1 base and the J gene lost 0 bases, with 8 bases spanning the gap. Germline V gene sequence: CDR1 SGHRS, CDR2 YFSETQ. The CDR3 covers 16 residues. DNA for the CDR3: TGCGCCAGCAGCTTGTCAGCCTCCTCTGGGGCCAACGTCCTGACTTTC. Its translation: CASSLSASSGANVLTF.

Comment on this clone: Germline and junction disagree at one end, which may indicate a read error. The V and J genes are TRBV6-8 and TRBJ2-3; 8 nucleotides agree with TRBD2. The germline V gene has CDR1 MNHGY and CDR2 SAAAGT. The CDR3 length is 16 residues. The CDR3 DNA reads TGTGCCAGCAGTGACTCGAAAGCGGGAGCCCCAGATACGCAGTATTTT. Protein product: CASSDSKAGAPDTQYF.

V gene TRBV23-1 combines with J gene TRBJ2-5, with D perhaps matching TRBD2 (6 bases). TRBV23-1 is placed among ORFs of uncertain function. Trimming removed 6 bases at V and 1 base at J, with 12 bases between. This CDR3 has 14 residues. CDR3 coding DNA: TGCGCCAGCAGCCAGGAGGGGCTCCAAGAGACCCAGTACTTC. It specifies CASSQEGLQETQYF.

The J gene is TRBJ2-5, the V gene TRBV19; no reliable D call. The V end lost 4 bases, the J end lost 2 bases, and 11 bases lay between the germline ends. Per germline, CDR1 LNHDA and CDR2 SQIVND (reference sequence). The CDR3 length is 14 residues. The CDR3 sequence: CASSNKQLQETQYF. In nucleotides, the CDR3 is TGTGCCAGTAGTAACAAACAGTTACAAGAGACCCAGTACTTC. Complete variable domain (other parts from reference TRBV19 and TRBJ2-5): DGGITQSPKYLFRKEGQNVTLSCEQNLNHDAMYWYRQDPGQGLRLIYYSQIVNDFQKGDIAEGYSVSREKKESFPLTVTSAQKNPTAFYLCASSNKQLQETQYFGPGTRLLVL.

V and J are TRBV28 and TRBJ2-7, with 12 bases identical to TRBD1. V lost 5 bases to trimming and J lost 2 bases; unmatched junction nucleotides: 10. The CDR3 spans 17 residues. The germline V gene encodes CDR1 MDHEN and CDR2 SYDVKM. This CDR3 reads CASSTRRDRGLTYEQYF. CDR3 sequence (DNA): TGTGCCAGCAGTACACGCCGGGACAGGGGGCTAACCTACGAGCAGTACTTC.

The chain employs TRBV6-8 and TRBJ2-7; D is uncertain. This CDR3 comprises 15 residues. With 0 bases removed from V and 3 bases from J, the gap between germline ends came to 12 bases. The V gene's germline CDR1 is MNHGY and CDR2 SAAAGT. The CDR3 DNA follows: TGTGCCAGCAGTTACTCCATCGGGTGGGGCTACGAGCAGTACTTC. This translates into CASSYSIGWGYEQYF.

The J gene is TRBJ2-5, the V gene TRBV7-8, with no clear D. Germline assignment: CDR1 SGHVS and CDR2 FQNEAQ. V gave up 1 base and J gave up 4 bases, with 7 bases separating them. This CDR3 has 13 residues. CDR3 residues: CASSLVSRETQYF. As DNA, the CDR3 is TGTGCCAGCAGCTTAGTTTCACGAGAGACCCAGTACTTC. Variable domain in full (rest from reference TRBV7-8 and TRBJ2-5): GAGVSQSPRYKVAKRGQDVALRCDPISGHVSLFWYQQALGQGPEFLTYFQNEAQLDKSGLPSDRFFAERPEGSVSTLKIQRTQQEDSAVYLCASSLVSRETQYFGPGTRLLVL.

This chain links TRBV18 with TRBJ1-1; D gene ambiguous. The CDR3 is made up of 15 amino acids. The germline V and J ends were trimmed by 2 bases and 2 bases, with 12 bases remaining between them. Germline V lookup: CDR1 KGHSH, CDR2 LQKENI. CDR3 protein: CASSPGVPRNTEAFF. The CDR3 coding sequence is TGTGCCAGCTCACCAGGAGTCCCCAGAAACACTGAAGCTTTCTTT.

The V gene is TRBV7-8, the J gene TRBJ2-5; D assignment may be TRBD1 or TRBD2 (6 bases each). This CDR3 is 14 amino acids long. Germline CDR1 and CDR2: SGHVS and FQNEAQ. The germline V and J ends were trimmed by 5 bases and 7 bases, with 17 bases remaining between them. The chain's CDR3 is CASSQGGQAATQYF. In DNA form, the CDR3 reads TGTGCCAGCAGCCAAGGGGGGCAGGCGGCGACCCAGTACTTC. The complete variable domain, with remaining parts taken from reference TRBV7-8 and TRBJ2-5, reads GAGVSQSPRYKVAKRGQDVALRCDPISGHVSLFWYQQALGQGPEFLTYFQNEAQLDKSGLPSDRFFAERPEGSVSTLKIQRTQQEDSAVYLCASSQGGQAATQYFGPGTRLLVL.

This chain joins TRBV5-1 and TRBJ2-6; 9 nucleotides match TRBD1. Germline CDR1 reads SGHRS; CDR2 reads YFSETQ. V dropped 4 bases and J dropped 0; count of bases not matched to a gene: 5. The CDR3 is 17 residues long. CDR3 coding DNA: TGCGCCAGCAGCCAGACAGGGGGTGGCTCTGGGGCCAACGTCCTGACTTTC. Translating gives CASSQTGGGSGANVLTF.

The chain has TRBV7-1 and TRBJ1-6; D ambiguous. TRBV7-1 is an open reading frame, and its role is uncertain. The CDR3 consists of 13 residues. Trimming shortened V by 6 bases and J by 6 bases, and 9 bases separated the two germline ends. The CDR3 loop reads CASRGQANSPLHF. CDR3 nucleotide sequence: TGTGCCAGCAGAGGCCAGGCTAATTCACCCCTCCACTTT.

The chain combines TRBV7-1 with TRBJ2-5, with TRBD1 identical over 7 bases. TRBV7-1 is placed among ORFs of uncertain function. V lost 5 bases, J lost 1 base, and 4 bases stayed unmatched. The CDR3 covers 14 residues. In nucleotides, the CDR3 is TGTGCCAGCAGCCGGGGACAGTTCCAAGAGACCCAGTACTTC. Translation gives CASSRGQFQETQYF.

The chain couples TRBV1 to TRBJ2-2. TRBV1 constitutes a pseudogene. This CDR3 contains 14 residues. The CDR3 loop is CASSQDRDTGELFF. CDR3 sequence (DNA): TGCGCCAGCAGCCAAGACAGAGACACCGGGGAGCTGTTTTTT.

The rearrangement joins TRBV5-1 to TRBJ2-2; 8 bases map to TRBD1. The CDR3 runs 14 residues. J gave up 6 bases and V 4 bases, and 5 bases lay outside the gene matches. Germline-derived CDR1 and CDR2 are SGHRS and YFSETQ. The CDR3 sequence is CASSPGQVSGELFF. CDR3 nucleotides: TGCGCCAGCAGCCCGGGACAGGTGTCCGGGGAGCTGTTTTTT. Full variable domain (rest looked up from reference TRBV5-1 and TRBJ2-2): KAGVTQTPRYLIKTRGQQVTLSCSPISGHRSVSWYQQTPGQGLQFLFEYFSETQRNKGNFPGRFSGRQFSNSRSEMNVSTLELGDSALYLCASSPGQVSGELFFGEGSRLTVL.

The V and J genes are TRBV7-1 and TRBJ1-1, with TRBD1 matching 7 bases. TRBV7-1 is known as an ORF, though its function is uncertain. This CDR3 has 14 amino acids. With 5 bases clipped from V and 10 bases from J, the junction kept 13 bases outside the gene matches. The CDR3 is CASSPGEGANIAFF. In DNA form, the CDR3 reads TGTGCCAGCAGCCCGGGGGAGGGGGCTAATATAGCTTTCTTT.

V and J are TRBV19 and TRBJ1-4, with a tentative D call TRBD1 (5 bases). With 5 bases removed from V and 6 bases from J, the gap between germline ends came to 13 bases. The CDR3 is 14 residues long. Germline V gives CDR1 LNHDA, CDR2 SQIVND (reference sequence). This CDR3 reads CASSADTTDEKLFF. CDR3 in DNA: TGTGCCAGTAGTGCGGACACCACGGATGAAAAACTGTTTTTT.

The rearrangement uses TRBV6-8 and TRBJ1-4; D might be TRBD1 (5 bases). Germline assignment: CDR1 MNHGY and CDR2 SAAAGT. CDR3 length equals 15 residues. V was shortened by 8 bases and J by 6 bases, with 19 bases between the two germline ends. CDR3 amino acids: CASGELGTEYEKLFF. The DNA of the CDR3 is TGTGCCAGCGGTGAGCTCGGGACCGAATATGAAAAACTGTTTTTT.

Here the CDR3 reads CASSSPGAYEQYF. The CDR3 bases are TGTGCCAGCAGCTCCCCCGGTGCCTACGAGCAGTACTTC. The chain combines TRBV28 with TRBJ2-7; D call uncertain. V dropped 6 bases and J dropped 2 bases, with 11 bases sitting between them. This CDR3 is 13 amino acids long. Per the germline V gene, CDR1 is MDHEN and CDR2 is SYDVKM.

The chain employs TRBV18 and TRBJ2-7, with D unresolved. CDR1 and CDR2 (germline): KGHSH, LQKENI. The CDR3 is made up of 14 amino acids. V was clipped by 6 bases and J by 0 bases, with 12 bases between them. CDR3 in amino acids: CASSGADGSYEQYF. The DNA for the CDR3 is TGTGCCAGCTCGGGCGCGGACGGCTCCTACGAGCAGTACTTC.

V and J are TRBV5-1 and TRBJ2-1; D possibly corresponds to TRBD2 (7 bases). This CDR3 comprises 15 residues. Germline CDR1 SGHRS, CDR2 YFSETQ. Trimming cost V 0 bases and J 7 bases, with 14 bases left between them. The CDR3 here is CASSLAGGAGNEQFF. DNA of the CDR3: TGCGCCAGCAGCTTGGCTGGGGGGGCAGGGAATGAGCAGTTCTTC.

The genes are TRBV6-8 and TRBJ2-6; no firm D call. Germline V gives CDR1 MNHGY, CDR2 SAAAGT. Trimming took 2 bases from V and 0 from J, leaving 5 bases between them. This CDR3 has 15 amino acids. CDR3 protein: CASSYESSGANVLTF. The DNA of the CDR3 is TGTGCCAGCAGTTACGAGAGCTCTGGGGCCAACGTCCTGACTTTC.

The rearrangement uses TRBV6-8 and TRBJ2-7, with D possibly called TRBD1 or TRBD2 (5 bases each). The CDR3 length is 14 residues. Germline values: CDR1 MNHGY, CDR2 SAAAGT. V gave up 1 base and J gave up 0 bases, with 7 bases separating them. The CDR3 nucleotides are TGTGCCAGCAGTTACTTTGGGGGCTCCTACGAGCAGTACTTC. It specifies CASSYFGGSYEQYF.